The following is a T cell receptor (beta chain) sequence with its context. Its antigen remains unidentified. Base qualities are not provided; no much larger clone lies one nucleotide away. Healthy HIV-negative adults with no recently reported acute infections or vaccinations were included as donors. All donors were Caucasian adults living in Nashville, Tennessee, USA. CD4+ T cells were enriched by magnetic negative selection, after which naive cells were positively selected on CD45RA and the negative fraction was taken as the memory subset. After blood collection by leukapheresis, PBMCs were isolated using Ficoll-Histopaque density gradient centrifugation and then cryopreserved in the vapor phase of liquid nitrogen. Purity and quantity of every magnetically sorted T cell population were checked by analytical flow cytometry. Genomic DNA was isolated from every sorted fraction and measured by UV absorbance on a Nanodrop 2000c.

The germline V gene (reference sequence) gives CDR1 as SEHNR and CDR2 as FQNEAQ. The junction carries 10 bases between V and J, which are trimmed by 5 bases and 0 bases respectively. CDR3 length: 14 amino acids, cysteine to phenylalanine. Here the CDR3 DNA is all that survives: 42 bases in frame from base 1. These data originate in a study of shared clonotypes between healthy human individuals (TCRdb year 2020). Context from the whole study: A few men and a couple of women, aged 18 to 49 years, made up the cohort. For each donor, CD4 naive and CD4 memory were each run on three plates, CD8 naive on two plates, and CD8 memory on one plate. To estimate repertoire size and how much clonotype sharing occurs between individuals, the study deeply sequenced the blood TCR repertoires of five healthy adults. To increase sequencing depth and limit assay-specific biases, different laboratories used diverse techniques to prepare libraries and sequence TCR repertoires. Leukapheresis yielded between about 0.94 and 8.9 billion PBMCs per donor. Broader findings and caveats from the paper: Naive subsets generally had larger estimated clonotype richness than memory subsets did. Based on pairwise subsampling, the degree of clonotype sharing among donors was expected to be affected by sequencing depth. When a handful of donors were compared, the shared fraction of clonotypes was around 5% for naive CD4, about 4% for naive CD8, more than 2% for memory CD4, and roughly 0.43% for memory CD8. Sampling was restricted to blood, and TCR repertoires in tissues likely differ from the TCR repertoires found in blood. Even with the large sequencing depth, rarefaction of the sorted-subset datasets indicated that sequencing was incomplete. The small number of donors limited the genetic and exposure-history diversity represented. Clonotypes shared by all four sorted-subset donors showed higher generation probabilities than non-shared clonotypes.

Using the deep immunoSEQ assay, TCR CDR3 regions were amplified from genomic DNA by multiplex PCR. Genomic DNA extracted from each cell subset was distributed evenly over all wells of several immunoSEQ 96-well plates, and each plate served as one replicate. Each replicate PCR for sorted subsets received around 200 ng genomic DNA, equal to tens of thousands of T cell genomes. The purified libraries were quantified using a Qubit 3.0 fluorometer, sized with a Bioanalyzer 2100, and then quantified again using the KAPA Library Quantification kit. Every immunoSEQ 96-well plate was sequenced on a separate single-read 150-cycle Illumina NextSeq 550 flow cell. In the source study's methods: Because the immunoSEQ output held only junctional sequences and lacked quality scores, the filtering could not match the filtering applied to full-length reads. To assign V/J genes and CDR3, sequences were annotated against IMGT germline references using PyIR, a Python wrapper for IgBLAST v1.9. Reads with weak V/J assignments (E-value above 1e-6), missing CDR3, stop codons, out-of-frame junctions, or ambiguous translated residues were removed. V3J clonotypes were defined by identical inferred V gene, J gene, and CDR3 amino acid sequence. The percentage overlap between two repertoires was calculated by dividing the number of shared unique clonotypes by the size of the smaller repertoire. Richness of each repertoire was evaluated using RTK rarefaction, the Chao1 estimator, and Recon v2.1 estimates of unobserved clonotypes. For all TCRbeta clonotypes obtained by the gDNA method from a few donors, generation probabilities were computed with OLGA. Entries here come from immuneACCESS through TCRdb and include only in-frame sequences with V and J called. Some clones fail to appear in such tables; in the studies checked, an unresolved V gene covers under half of the shortfall, and the cause of the remainder is unknown. The D gene and trimming were derived from the DNA, and the V and J assignments and clone size from that table. The sample includes some 1,600,000 clones, with approximately 98% observed a single time. Approximately 0.45% of the sample goes to the ten largest clones.

The V gene is TRBV7-9 and the J gene is TRBJ2-5; a confident D gene designation cannot be given. Sequencing input: naive CD4+ T cells sorted from blood. What this sample's cell subset or site label stands for: CD45RA+ positively selected. This TCR was recovered from a man in his thirties or forties in good health. The CDR3 here reads CASSPSGYQETQYF. The DNA sequence follows: TGTGCCAGCAGCCCGTCCGGGTACCAAGAGACCCAGTACTTC.